This T cell receptor beta chain was sequenced for a study of PD-1 blockade in mismatch repair-deficient tumors. Background on the study: Patients had 12 mismatch repair-deficient cancer types and were previously treated and progressing.

Study results and limitations: Tumor-resident clones, often absent from pretreatment blood, expanded after pembrolizumab and then contracted.

The CDR3 has 13 amino acids. Germline V gene lookup returns CDR1 SGHVS and CDR2 FQNEAQ. V was clipped by 6 bases and J by 7 bases, with 15 bases between them. About this clone: Its cognate antigen is unknown.

The method was immunoSEQ multiplex PCR; TCRdb's version includes in-frame clones alone and lacks a portion of them. The table has over 60,000 clones, approximately 88% seen once. TCRs were sequenced from a few patients responding to pembrolizumab. The starting material was peripheral blood, obtained 52 weeks after starting pembrolizumab. The receptor's source is an adult with mismatch repair-deficient cancer. The J gene is TRBJ1-2, the V gene TRBV7-8; the D gene is possibly TRBD1 (6 bases). CDR3 sequence reads: CASSYTGLGGYTF. CDR3 sequence (DNA): TGTGCCAGCAGTTATACAGGGTTAGGTGGCTACACCTTC.